Shown below are 28 T cell receptor beta chains from a single sample sequenced in a study of cytomegalovirus exposure and HLA in healthy donors. Amplification used 60 Vbeta primers and 13 Jbeta primers. The data were produced by immunoSEQ multiplex PCR, yet TCRdb's version contains in-frame clones alone and is incomplete. The sample yields tens of thousands of clones, under 80% seen once. The specimen sequenced was PBMCs. The receptors derive from a man in his 60s in good health and CMV-seronegative.

This clone occurred a few times. V usage is TRBV7-3 and J usage is TRBJ1-1, with TRBD1 as a possible D gene (6 bases). The CDR3 contains 18 residues. The V gene lost 5 bases and the J gene lost 0 bases, with 22 bases spanning the gap. Germline CDR1 is SGHTA and CDR2 is FQGTGA. DNA of the CDR3: TGTGCCAGCAGCCCCAACAGCGGGACAAGGGATGTGAACACTGAAGCTTTCTTT. Translating gives CASSPNSGTRDVNTEAFF.

This sequence joins TRBV9 and TRBJ2-7; perhaps TRBD2 as D (7 bases). The germline gives CDR1 SGDLS, CDR2 YYNGEE. CDR3 length equals 12 residues. Between the trimmed V and J ends, which lost 3 bases and 6 bases, there was a span of 10 bases. The CDR3 sequence is CASSGGGSEQYF. CDR3 bases: TGTGCCAGCAGCGGGGGGGGCTCCGAGCAGTACTTC.

The chain joins TRBV29-1 to TRBJ2-1; 7 bases match TRBD2. The CDR3 is 13 residues long. The ends lost 7 bases at V and 4 bases at J; junction bases unmatched: 7. From germline, CDR1 is SQVTM and CDR2 ANQGSEA. The CDR3 is CSAHGGEYNEQFF. In DNA, the CDR3 is TGCAGCGCCCATGGGGGGGAGTACAATGAGCAGTTCTTC.

For the CDR3, the DNA is TGCAGCGTTGGCCCAGATGGAAACACCATATATTTT. Encoded protein: CSVGPDGNTIYF. The chain has TRBV29-1 and TRBJ1-3; D is undetermined. The germline V gene encodes CDR1 SQVTM and CDR2 ANQGSEA. This CDR3 contains 12 residues. The V and J ends lost 4 bases and 3 bases respectively, with 7 bases between them.

V and J are TRBV9 and TRBJ2-1; maybe TRBD2 (5 bases). The V end was cut by 4 bases, the J end by 4 bases, with 12 bases between. The CDR3 is made up of 14 amino acids. The germline CDR1 and CDR2 sequences are SGDLS and YYNGEE. The CDR3 DNA follows: TGTGCCAGCAGCCCCCGGGGATCTTACAATGAGCAGTTCTTC. Its translation: CASSPRGSYNEQFF.

V and J are TRBV27 and TRBJ1-1; no clear D gene. V dropped 8 bases and J dropped 5 bases, with 12 bases sitting between them. This CDR3 is built from 12 residues. The germline V gene encodes CDR1 MNHEY and CDR2 SMNVEV (reference sequence). The CDR3 nucleotides read TGTGCCAGCTCCCGACGGGGAACTGAAGCTTTCTTT. Protein: CASSRRGTEAFF.

The J gene is TRBJ2-3, the V gene TRBV19; TRBD2 agrees at 7 bases. With 7 bases clipped from V and 2 bases from J, the junction kept 3 bases outside the gene matches. Germline CDR1 reads LNHDA; CDR2 reads SQIVND (reference sequence). This CDR3 comprises 13 residues. The chain's CDR3 is CASTRGTTDTQYF. CDR3 coding DNA: TGTGCCAGTACGCGGGGGACCACAGATACGCAGTATTTT.

This clone appeared a few times. The chain links TRBV5-4 to TRBJ2-2; TRBD1 aligns across 7 bases. CDR3 length equals 16 residues. Germline V gene sequence: CDR1 SGHNT, CDR2 YYREEE (reference sequence). The trim removed 4 bases at V and 5 bases at J, leaving 11 bases unmatched. The CDR3 region is CASSPLNRGGTGELFF. The CDR3 DNA sequence: TGTGCCAGCAGCCCCTTAAACAGGGGTGGGACCGGGGAGCTGTTTTTT.

This clone was seen more than once but under ten times. V and J are TRBV5-1 and TRBJ2-3, with TRBD2 matching 10 bases. Germline V CDR1 and CDR2: SGHRS, YFSETQ. This CDR3 comprises 16 residues. V lost 4 bases to trimming and J lost 4 bases; unmatched junction nucleotides: 9. The CDR3 DNA reads as TGCGCCAGCAGCCGAATCCTTAGCGGGGGGTCAGATACGCAGTATTTT. Protein product: CASSRILSGGSDTQYF.

The CDR3 sequence: CASSRIRRSNTGELFF. CDR3 in DNA: TGCGCCAGCAGCCGGATCCGGCGGTCGAACACCGGGGAGCTGTTTTTT. J is TRBJ2-2 and V is TRBV4-1; D is undetermined. V was clipped by 4 bases and J by 0 bases, with 12 bases between them. CDR3 length equals 16 residues. CDR1 is MGHRA and CDR2 is YSYEKL in the germline V gene.

The rearrangement joins TRBV4-1 to TRBJ2-1; a possible D gene is TRBD1 (5 bases). The CDR3 is 15 residues long. Germline assignment: CDR1 MGHRA and CDR2 YSYEKL. The germline V and J ends were trimmed by 0 bases and 3 bases, with 9 bases remaining between them. CDR3 coding DNA: TGCGCCAGCAGCCAAGATCTCGACAGCTACAATGAGCAGTTCTTC. Residues: CASSQDLDSYNEQFF.

This clone was seen only once. The chain employs TRBV5-1 and TRBJ2-3, with D unclear. From germline, CDR1 is SGHRS and CDR2 YFSETQ. V was clipped by 0 bases and J by 0 bases, with 5 bases between them. The CDR3 is 14 residues long. The CDR3 DNA is TGCGCCAGCAGCTTGGCCAGGAGCACAGATACGCAGTATTTT. It yields the protein CASSLARSTDTQYF. Full variable domain (rest looked up from reference TRBV5-1 and TRBJ2-3): KAGVTQTPRYLIKTRGQQVTLSCSPISGHRSVSWYQQTPGQGLQFLFEYFSETQRNKGNFPGRFSGRQFSNSRSEMNVSTLELGDSALYLCASSLARSTDTQYFGPGTRLTVL.

This clone was observed once. This rearrangement joins TRBV25-1 to TRBJ2-5; D is uncertain. Gene TRBJ2-7 matches the end of the DNA better, so the J call may be wrong. The CDR3 is 13 residues long. CDR1 MGHDK and CDR2 SYGVNS come from the germline V gene. CDR3 coding DNA: TGTGCCAGCAGATCCATAACCTCCTACGAGCAGTACTTC. Its protein product is CASRSITSYEQYF.

The chain uses TRBV12-5 and TRBJ1-4; 9 positions agree with TRBD1. The germline V gene encodes CDR1 LGHNT and CDR2 FRNRAP. Trimming at V came to 5 bases and at J to 1 base, leaving 8 bases not matched to a gene. The CDR3 spans 17 residues. The CDR3 is CASGADRTGETNEKLFF. The CDR3 bases are TGTGCTAGTGGTGCCGATCGGACAGGGGAAACTAATGAAAAACTGTTTTTT.

J is TRBJ2-1 and V is TRBV9; 9 bases line up with TRBD2. The germline gives CDR1 SGDLS, CDR2 YYNGEE. V lost 0 bases, J lost 4 bases, and 5 bases stayed unmatched. The CDR3 covers 16 residues. Written as DNA, the CDR3 is TGTGCCAGCAGCGTAGTGGGGAGCGGGGGGTACAATGAGCAGTTCTTC. This gives the protein CASSVVGSGGYNEQFF. The full variable domain, in which reference TRBV9 and TRBJ2-1 provide the parts outside the CDR3, is DSGVTQTPKHLITATGQRVTLRCSPRSGDLSVYWYQQSLDQGLQFLIQYYNGEERAKGNILERFSAQQFPDLHSELNLSSLELGDSALYFCASSVVGSGGYNEQFFGPGTRLTVL.

The chain joins TRBV9 to TRBJ2-3, with a weak D call TRBD1 (6 bases). Germline V gene data show CDR1 as SGDLS and CDR2 as YYNGEE. V was cut by 3 bases and J by 0 bases, with 11 bases left in between. The CDR3 has 15 amino acids. CDR3 DNA sequence: TGTGCCAGCAGCGGGGGGACAACTAGCACAGATACGCAGTATTTT. This gives the protein CASSGGTTSTDTQYF. Variable domain in full (rest from reference TRBV9 and TRBJ2-3): DSGVTQTPKHLITATGQRVTLRCSPRSGDLSVYWYQQSLDQGLQFLIQYYNGEERAKGNILERFSAQQFPDLHSELNLSSLELGDSALYFCASSGGTTSTDTQYFGPGTRLTVL.

The V gene is TRBV6-1, the J gene TRBJ1-1; 10 bases are a match to TRBD1. CDR1 is MNHNS and CDR2 is SASEGT in the germline V gene. V lost 7 bases and J lost 5; bases outside the gene matches: 4. This CDR3 has 13 amino acids. The CDR3 DNA sequence: TGTGCCAGCACCCGGGGACAGGGGACTGAAGCTTTCTTT. As protein: CASTRGQGTEAFF.

The rearrangement joins TRBV30 to TRBJ1-3, with 7 bases fitting TRBD1. Trimming took 5 bases from V and 4 from J; bases not matched to a gene: 5. The CDR3 is 13 residues long. The germline V gene has CDR1 GTSNPN and CDR2 SVGIG (reference sequence). The CDR3 coding sequence is TGTGCCTGGGGGGGACAGTTGGGAAACACCATATATTTT. Amino acid sequence: CAWGGQLGNTIYF.

The rearrangement links TRBV7-3 to TRBJ2-5; possible D gene TRBD2, 6 bases. CDR1 and CDR2 (germline): SGHTA, FQGTGA. V lost 5 bases to trimming and J lost 3 bases, with 16 bases between them. This CDR3 is built from 15 residues. DNA of the CDR3: TGTGCCAGCAGCCCGCAGCGGGCAGACAAAGAGACCCAGTACTTC. Encoded protein: CASSPQRADKETQYF.

V and J are TRBV14 and TRBJ2-7; 8 nucleotides match TRBD1. Germline CDR1 reads SGHDN; CDR2 reads FVKESK. The trim removed 4 bases at V and 4 bases at J, leaving 9 bases unmatched. This CDR3 spans 15 amino acids. CDR3 amino acids: CASSPGQGARYEQYF. DNA for the CDR3: TGTGCCAGCAGCCCAGGGCAGGGGGCGCGATACGAGCAGTACTTC.

This chain uses TRBV29-1 with TRBJ2-5, with 8 bases aligning to TRBD1. CDR1 and CDR2 (germline): SQVTM, ANQGSEA. The CDR3 sequence is 13 residues long. V was clipped by 4 bases and J by 2 bases; unmatched bases: 3. This CDR3 reads CSVGGTGQETQYF. The DNA for the CDR3 is TGCAGCGTTGGGGGGACAGGTCAAGAGACCCAGTACTTC. The whole variable domain, filled in from reference TRBV29-1 and TRBJ2-5, reads SAVISQKPSRDICQRGTSLTIQCQVDSQVTMMFWYRQQPGQSLTLIATANQGSEATYESGFVIDKFPISRPNLTFSTLTVSNMSPEDSSIYLCSVGGTGQETQYFGPGTRLLVL.

This sequence joins TRBV7-6 and TRBJ1-2, with D tentatively TRBD1 (6 bases). This CDR3 is 17 amino acids long. Germline lookup yields CDR1 SGHVS and CDR2 FNYEAQ. Trimming took off 1 base at V and 2 bases at J, with 17 bases between the two ends. The CDR3 DNA is TGTGCCAGCAGCTTAGTGGCTGGGGGGGCGATCAACTATGGCTACACCTTC. Translating it yields CASSLVAGGAINYGYTF.

This sequence joins TRBV6-6 and TRBJ1-2, with TRBD1 matching over 9 bases. With 3 bases clipped from V and 5 bases from J, the junction kept 4 bases outside the gene matches. There are 14 residues in the CDR3. The germline V gene encodes CDR1 MNHNY and CDR2 SVGAGI (reference sequence). The DNA of the CDR3 is TGTGCCAGCAGTTATTCGACAGGGGGATATGGCTACACCTTC. Its translation is CASSYSTGGYGYTF.

About this clone: The same CDR3 arises from other DNA sequences in this sample as well. The J gene is TRBJ1-5, the V gene TRBV27; D is undetermined. Germline assignment: CDR1 MNHEY and CDR2 SMNVEV (reference sequence). V gave up 3 bases and J gave up 2 bases, with 5 bases separating them. The CDR3 contains 13 residues. For the CDR3, the DNA is TGTGCCAGCAGTTTCCGGGGCAATCAGCCCCAGCATTTT. As protein: CASSFRGNQPQHF.

This clone was detected a few times. The gene calls are TRBV13 and TRBJ1-1; D may be TRBD1 (5 bases). Trimming cost V 2 bases and J 0 bases, with 13 bases left between them. From germline, CDR1 is PRHDT and CDR2 FYEKMQ (reference sequence). The CDR3 contains 16 residues. In DNA, the CDR3 is TGTGCCAGCAGCTTATTTCGGGGGGTTGTGAACACTGAAGCTTTCTTT. Translating gives CASSLFRGVVNTEAFF.

The chain carries TRBV5-1 and TRBJ2-2; 7 nucleotides align to TRBD2. Per the germline V gene, CDR1 is SGHRS and CDR2 is YFSETQ. This CDR3 is 15 amino acids long. V shed 4 bases and J 5 bases; nucleotides not matched to a gene: 8. CDR3 amino acids: CASSLGLTKTGELFF. Here the CDR3 DNA reads TGCGCCAGCAGCCTGGGACTAACAAAGACCGGGGAGCTGTTTTTT.

This clone was detected only once. The chain links TRBV9 to TRBJ2-5; the D gene is possibly TRBD2 (5 bases). CDR1 is SGDLS and CDR2 is YYNGEE in the germline V gene. Trimming stripped 3 bases from V and 11 bases from J, with 11 bases between. The CDR3 extends over 11 amino acids. The CDR3 DNA reads as TGTGCCAGCAGCGCAATGGGAGAGCAGTACTTC. Translating gives CASSAMGEQYF.

The chain carries TRBV30 and TRBJ2-1; the D is unclear. V was clipped by 5 bases and J by 0 bases, with 8 bases between them. This CDR3 contains 13 residues. The germline CDR1 and CDR2 sequences are GTSNPN and SVGIG (reference sequence). In nucleotides, the CDR3 is TGTGCCTGGCATTCCGGCTCCTACAATGAGCAGTTCTTC. It specifies CAWHSGSYNEQFF.